Below, 24 T cell receptor beta chains from the same sample are listed, as sequenced in a study of OX40 agonist ivuxolimab in advanced cancers. Measured with immunoSEQ multiplex PCR; TCRdb has only the in-frame clones, and not every one. Of about 110,000 clones listed, approximately 89% are singletons. Sequencing was performed on CD4+ or CD8+ T cells sorted from blood, taken in a trial of the OX40 agonist ivuxolimab. The receptors derive from an adult with an advanced solid tumor such as melanoma, head and neck, liver or kidney cancer.

The V gene is TRBV6-1, the J gene TRBJ2-1; 12 bases line up with TRBD2. The CDR3 is 15 residues long. Germline CDR1 is MNHNS and CDR2 is SASEGT. The ends lost 6 bases at V and 2 bases at J; junction bases unmatched: 2. The CDR3 bases are TGTGCCAGCAGCGGGACTAGCGGGCCCTACAATGAGCAGTTCTTC. This translates into CASSGTSGPYNEQFF.

V usage is TRBV4-1 and J usage is TRBJ2-7; D could derive from TRBD1 or TRBD2 (5 bases each). The V gene's germline CDR1 is MGHRA and CDR2 YSYEKL. The CDR3 contains 17 residues. V dropped 0 bases and J dropped 5 bases, with 20 bases sitting between them. CDR3 nucleotides: TGCGCCAGCAGCCAAGATTCTATGGGACCCACAAAAGACGAGCAGTACTTC. Translation: CASSQDSMGPTKDEQYF.

The chain is built from TRBV28 and TRBJ2-5, with D perhaps given as TRBD1 or TRBD2 (5 bases each). Trimming took 5 bases from V and 7 from J, leaving 5 bases between them. In germline, CDR1 is MDHEN, CDR2 SYDVKM. This CDR3 contains 10 residues. CDR3 residues: CASSGGTQYF. CDR3 coding DNA: TGTGCCAGCAGTGGGGGGACCCAGTACTTC. Supplemented by reference TRBV28 and TRBJ2-5, the full variable domain reads DVKVTQSSRYLVKRTGEKVFLECVQDMDHENMFWYRQDPGLGLRLIYFSYDVKMKEKGDIPEGYSVSREKKERFSLILESASTNQTSMYLCASSGGTQYFGPGTRLLVL.

The CDR3 is CASRGGGDTQYF. Here the CDR3 DNA reads TGCGCCAGCAGGGGAGGGGGAGATACGCAGTATTTT. J is TRBJ2-3 and V is TRBV5-1; D might be TRBD2 (7 bases). There are 12 residues in the CDR3. V was trimmed by 5 bases and J by 5 bases, leaving 9 bases between them. Germline V gives CDR1 SGHRS, CDR2 YFSETQ.

The chain carries TRBV7-3 and TRBJ2-2; 13 nucleotides agree with TRBD2. CDR1 and CDR2 from the germline V gene are SGHTA and FQGTGA. The CDR3 extends over 15 amino acids. J gave up 6 bases and V 6 bases, and 4 bases lay outside the gene matches. The CDR3: CASSLGLAGAGELFF. CDR3 in DNA: TGTGCCAGCAGTTTAGGACTAGCGGGGGCCGGGGAGCTGTTTTTT.

The genes are TRBV19 and TRBJ1-3; D remains ambiguous. CDR1 LNHDA and CDR2 SQIVND come from the germline V gene (reference sequence). V shed 6 bases and J shed 4 bases, with 10 bases lying between them. This CDR3 contains 13 residues. Here the CDR3 reads CASRLQLGNTIYF. In DNA form, the CDR3 reads TGTGCCAGTAGGTTGCAGCTAGGAAACACCATATATTTT.

The chain uses TRBV7-3 and TRBJ2-1; 12 nucleotides agree with TRBD2. The V gene end was trimmed by 4 bases and the J gene end by 7 bases; junction bases not matched to a gene: 8. Germline CDR1 is SGHTA and CDR2 is FQGTGA. This CDR3 region has 16 residues. This CDR3 reads CASSSKLAGGTNEQFF. Here the CDR3 DNA reads TGTGCCAGCAGCTCCAAACTAGCGGGAGGTACTAATGAGCAGTTCTTC. Looking up the rest from reference TRBV7-3 and TRBJ2-1 gives the full variable domain: GAGVSQTPSNKVTEKGKYVELRCDPISGHTALYWYRQSLGQGPEFLIYFQGTGAADDSGLPNDRFFAVRPEGSVSTLKIQRTERGDSAVYLCASSSKLAGGTNEQFFGPGTRLTVL.

The J gene is TRBJ1-6, the V gene TRBV4-1; 11 nucleotides line up with TRBD1. CDR1 is MGHRA, CDR2 YSYEKL, per germline. The CDR3 is 15 amino acids. V dropped 2 bases and J dropped 7; count of bases not matched to a gene: 1. The CDR3 nucleotides read TGCGCCAGCAGCCAACGGACAGGGGGCAATTCACCCCTCCACTTT. This gives the protein CASSQRTGGNSPLHF.

This clone was counted only a few times. The chain links TRBV30 to TRBJ1-2; the D gene is possibly TRBD1 (5 bases). The V end was cut by 4 bases, the J end by 7 bases, with 16 bases between. This CDR3 has 13 amino acids. The V gene's germline CDR1 is GTSNPN and CDR2 SVGIG (reference sequence). The CDR3: CAWNQGGSVGYTF. The CDR3 DNA follows: TGTGCCTGGAATCAGGGCGGATCGGTTGGCTACACCTTC.

This chain uses TRBV11-2 with TRBJ2-7; 10 bases agree with TRBD2. The CDR3 contains 15 residues. The ends lost 6 bases at V and 4 bases at J; junction bases unmatched: 9. CDR1 and CDR2 from the germline V gene are SGHAT and FQNNGV. The CDR3 here is CASRRPGTSVYEQYF. CDR3 DNA sequence: TGTGCCAGCAGACGACCCGGGACTAGCGTTTACGAGCAGTACTTC.

The chain has TRBV6-5 and TRBJ1-2, with a possible D match to TRBD1 (5 bases). The CDR3 has 14 residues. Deletions cut 6 bases from V and 3 bases from J, with 14 bases between. Germline V gene sequence: CDR1 MNHEY, CDR2 SVGAGI. As DNA, the CDR3 is TGTGCCAGCAGGAAAGGGGAGTCCGACTATGGCTACACCTTC. Translation gives CASRKGESDYGYTF.

The chain joins TRBV5-5 to TRBJ2-5; perhaps TRBD1 as D (6 bases). Germline CDR1 SGHKS, CDR2 YYEKEE (reference sequence). The CDR3 runs to 13 residues. Deletions cut 6 bases from V and 7 bases from J, with 16 bases between. CDR3 in amino acids: CASMDSDRGTQYF. In DNA form, the CDR3 reads TGTGCCAGCATGGACAGCGATCGCGGGACCCAGTACTTC.

This clone came up once. The chain has TRBV5-1 and TRBJ2-5, with unresolved D. Germline V CDR1 and CDR2: SGHRS, YFSETQ. The germline V and J ends were trimmed by 4 bases and 8 bases, with 12 bases remaining between them. CDR3 length equals 12 residues. The CDR3 protein is CASSQTLDTQYF. The CDR3 DNA reads TGCGCCAGCAGCCAAACTTTAGATACCCAGTACTTC.

The rearrangement joins TRBV11-2 to TRBJ1-3; D is perhaps TRBD1 (6 bases). Between the trimmed V and J ends, which lost 7 bases and 1 base, there was a span of 11 bases. Germline values: CDR1 SGHAT, CDR2 FQNNGV. The CDR3 is 14 amino acids. CDR3 residues: CASTKQGSGNTIYF. The CDR3 DNA follows: TGTGCCAGCACCAAACAGGGTTCTGGAAACACCATATATTTT. The entire variable domain, with the rest obtained from reference TRBV11-2 and TRBJ1-3, is as follows: EAGVAQSPRYKIIEKRQSVAFWCNPISGHATLYWYQQILGQGPKLLIQFQNNGVVDDSQLPKDRFSAERLKGVDSTLKIQPAKLEDSAVYLCASTKQGSGNTIYFGEGSWLTVV.

The chain uses TRBV5-1 and TRBJ2-3, with TRBD2 matching 7 bases. From germline, CDR1 is SGHRS and CDR2 YFSETQ. V trimming: 0 bases; J trimming: 0 bases; junction bases outside the gene matches: 10. This CDR3 is 18 amino acids long. This CDR3 is CASSLGQGGGSSTDTQYF. CDR3 DNA sequence: TGCGCCAGCAGCTTGGGACAAGGAGGCGGGAGCAGCACAGATACGCAGTATTTT.

This clone was picked up one time. This rearrangement joins TRBV9 to TRBJ1-1; D uncertain. This CDR3 is 14 amino acids long. Trimming stripped 3 bases from V and 1 base from J, with 10 bases between. Germline V gene sequence: CDR1 SGDLS, CDR2 YYNGEE. This CDR3 reads CASSAPPPNTEAFF. CDR3 DNA: TGTGCCAGCAGCGCCCCTCCTCCGAACACTGAAGCTTTCTTT.

The J gene is TRBJ1-1, the V gene TRBV5-1; D is ambiguous. The V end lost 0 bases, the J end lost 3 bases, and 9 bases lay between the germline ends. The germline V gene has CDR1 SGHRS and CDR2 YFSETQ. This CDR3 has 14 residues. This CDR3 reads CASSLVDGYTEAFF. The CDR3 DNA is TGCGCCAGCAGCTTGGTGGACGGGTACACTGAAGCTTTCTTT.

The chain employs TRBV6-1 and TRBJ2-5; D not certain. The V end was cut by 3 bases, the J end by 10 bases, with 12 bases between. The CDR3 has 12 residues. CDR1 and CDR2 (germline): MNHNS, SASEGT. CDR3 sequence: CASSDPLGGQYF. In DNA form, the CDR3 reads TGTGCCAGCAGTGACCCCCTGGGTGGCCAGTACTTC.

The rearrangement uses TRBV19 and TRBJ2-7; TRBD2 matches at 8 bases. This CDR3 has 18 residues. Trimming cost V 4 bases and J 0 bases; bases outside gene matches: 14. The germline gives CDR1 LNHDA, CDR2 SQIVND (reference sequence). This chain's CDR3 is CASSNLGGVSASSYEQYF. The DNA for the CDR3 is TGTGCCAGTAGTAACCTCGGGGGGGTCAGCGCGAGCTCCTACGAGCAGTACTTC. Looking up the rest from reference TRBV19 and TRBJ2-7 gives the full variable domain: DGGITQSPKYLFRKEGQNVTLSCEQNLNHDAMYWYRQDPGQGLRLIYYSQIVNDFQKGDIAEGYSVSREKKESFPLTVTSAQKNPTAFYLCASSNLGGVSASSYEQYFGPGTRLTVT.

The CDR3 here is CASRGQGEAFF. Here the CDR3 DNA reads TGTGCCAGCAGAGGACAGGGGGAAGCTTTCTTT. The genes are TRBV9 and TRBJ1-1; 9 bases map to TRBD1. Germline trimming cut 5 bases from V and 8 bases from J; bases unmatched to any gene: 1. Germline V gene sequence: CDR1 SGDLS, CDR2 YYNGEE. This CDR3 has 11 amino acids.

V usage is TRBV19 and J usage is TRBJ2-2; either TRBD1 or TRBD2 may fit D (6 bases each). This CDR3 has 12 residues. Germline CDR1 reads LNHDA; CDR2 reads SQIVND (reference sequence). V was trimmed by 0 bases and J by 13 bases, leaving 9 bases between them. This CDR3 reads CASSIDRGGLFF. The DNA for the CDR3 is TGTGCCAGTAGTATAGACAGGGGAGGGCTGTTTTTT.

Notes on this clone: A read error may account for a junction end that differs from germline. The chain couples TRBV7-9 to TRBJ2-3; D uncertain. This CDR3 is built from 12 residues. In germline, CDR1 is SEHNR, CDR2 FQNEAQ (reference sequence). The CDR3, as DNA: TGTGCCAGCAGCCCGCCCCCCTTATCACCCGCTTTT. Residues: CASSPPPLSPAF.

This chain joins TRBV9 and TRBJ2-1, with 12 bases lining up with TRBD1. The V and J ends lost 0 bases and 7 bases, in that order; junction bases with no gene match: 8. The germline CDR1 and CDR2 sequences are SGDLS and YYNGEE. The CDR3 is made up of 17 amino acids. The CDR3 nucleotides are TGTGCCAGCAGCGTAGATCATTGGGGACAGGGGGCGAATGAGCAGTTCTTC. It encodes CASSVDHWGQGANEQFF.

The rearrangement links TRBV10-3 to TRBJ2-7, with D perhaps TRBD1 (5 bases). Germline V lookup: CDR1 ENHRY, CDR2 SYGVKD. V dropped 5 bases and J dropped 4 bases, with 15 bases sitting between them. CDR3 length: 14 amino acids. In nucleotides, the CDR3 is TGTGCCATCAGTTCGGGTCAGGGTGGGTACGAGCAGTACTTC. Its translation is CAISSGQGGYEQYF.